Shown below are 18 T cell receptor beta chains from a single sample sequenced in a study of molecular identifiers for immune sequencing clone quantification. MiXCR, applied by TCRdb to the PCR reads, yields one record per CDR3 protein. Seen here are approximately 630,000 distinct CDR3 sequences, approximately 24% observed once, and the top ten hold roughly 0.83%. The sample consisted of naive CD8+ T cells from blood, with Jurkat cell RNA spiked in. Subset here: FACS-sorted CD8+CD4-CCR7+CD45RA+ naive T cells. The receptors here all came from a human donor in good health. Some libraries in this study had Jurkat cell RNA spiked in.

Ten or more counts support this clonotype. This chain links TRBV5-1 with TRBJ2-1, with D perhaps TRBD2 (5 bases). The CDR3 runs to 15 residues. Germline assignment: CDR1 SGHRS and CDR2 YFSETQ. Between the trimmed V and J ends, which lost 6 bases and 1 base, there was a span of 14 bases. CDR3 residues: CASTLTAVSYNEQFF. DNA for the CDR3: TGCGCCAGCACCCTCACAGCGGTATCCTACAATGAGCAGTTCTTC.

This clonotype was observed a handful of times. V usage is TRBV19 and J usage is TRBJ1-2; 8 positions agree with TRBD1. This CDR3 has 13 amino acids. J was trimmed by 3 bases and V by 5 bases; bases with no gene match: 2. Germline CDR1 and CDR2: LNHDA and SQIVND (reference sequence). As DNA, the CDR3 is TGTGCCAGTAGTGTACAGGGGGACTATGGCTACACCTTC. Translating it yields CASSVQGDYGYTF.

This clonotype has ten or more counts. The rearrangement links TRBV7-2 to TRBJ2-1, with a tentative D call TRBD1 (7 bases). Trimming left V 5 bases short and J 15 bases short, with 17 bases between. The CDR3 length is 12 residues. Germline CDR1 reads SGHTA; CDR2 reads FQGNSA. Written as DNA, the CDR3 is TGTGCCAGCAGCCCCATGGAGGGGGCGTTGTTCTTC. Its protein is CASSPMEGALFF.

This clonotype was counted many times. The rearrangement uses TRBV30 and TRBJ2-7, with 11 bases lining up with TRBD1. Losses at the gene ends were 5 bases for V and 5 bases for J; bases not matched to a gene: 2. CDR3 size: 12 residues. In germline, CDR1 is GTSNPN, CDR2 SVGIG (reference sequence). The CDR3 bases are TGTGCCTGGGGACAGGGGGCCCACGAGCAGTACTTC. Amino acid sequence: CAWGQGAHEQYF.

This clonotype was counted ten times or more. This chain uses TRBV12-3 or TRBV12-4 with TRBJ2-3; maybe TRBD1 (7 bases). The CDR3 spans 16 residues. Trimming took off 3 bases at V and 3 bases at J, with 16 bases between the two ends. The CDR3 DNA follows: TGTGCCAGCAGTTTGGTACCAGGGGGAGGAACAGATACGCAGTATTTT. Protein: CASSLVPGGGTDTQYF.

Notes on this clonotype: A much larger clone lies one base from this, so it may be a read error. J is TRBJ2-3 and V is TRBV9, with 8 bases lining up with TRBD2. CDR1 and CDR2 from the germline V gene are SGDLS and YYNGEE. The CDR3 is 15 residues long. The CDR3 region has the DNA TGTGCCAGCAGCGTAGTCGGGAGGGCCCTGGATACGCGGTATTTT. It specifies CASSVVGRALDTRYF.

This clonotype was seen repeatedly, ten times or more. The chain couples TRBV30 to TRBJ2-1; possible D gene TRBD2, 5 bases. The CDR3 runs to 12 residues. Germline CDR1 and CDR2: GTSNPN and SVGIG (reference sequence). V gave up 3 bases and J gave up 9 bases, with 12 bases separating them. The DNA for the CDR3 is TGTGCCTGGAGCCCCGTAAGCGGTGAGCAGTTCTTC. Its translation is CAWSPVSGEQFF.

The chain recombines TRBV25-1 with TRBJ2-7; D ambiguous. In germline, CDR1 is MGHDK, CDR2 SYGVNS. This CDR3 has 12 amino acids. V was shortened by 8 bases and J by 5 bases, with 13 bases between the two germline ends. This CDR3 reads CASCVGTDEQYF. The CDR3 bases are TGTGCCAGCTGCGTTGGTACGGACGAGCAGTACTTC.

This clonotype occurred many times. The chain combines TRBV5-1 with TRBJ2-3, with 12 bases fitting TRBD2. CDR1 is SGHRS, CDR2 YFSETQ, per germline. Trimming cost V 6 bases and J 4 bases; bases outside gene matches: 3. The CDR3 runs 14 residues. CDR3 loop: CASKLAGGADTQYF. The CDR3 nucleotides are TGCGCCAGCAAACTAGCGGGGGGAGCAGATACGCAGTATTTT.

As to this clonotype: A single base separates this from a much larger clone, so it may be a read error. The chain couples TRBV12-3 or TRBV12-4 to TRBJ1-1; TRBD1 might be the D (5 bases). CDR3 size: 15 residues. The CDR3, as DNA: TGTGCCAGCTGTTTACTCGGTGGGAGGGGCACTGAAGCTTTCTTT. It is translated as CASCLLGGRGTEAFF.

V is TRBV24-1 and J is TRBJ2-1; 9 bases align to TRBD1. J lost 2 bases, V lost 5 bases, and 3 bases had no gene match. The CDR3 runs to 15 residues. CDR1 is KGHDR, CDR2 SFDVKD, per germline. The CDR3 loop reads CATSGWDRAYNEQFF. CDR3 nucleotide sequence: TGTGCCACCAGTGGTTGGGACAGGGCCTACAATGAGCAGTTCTTC.

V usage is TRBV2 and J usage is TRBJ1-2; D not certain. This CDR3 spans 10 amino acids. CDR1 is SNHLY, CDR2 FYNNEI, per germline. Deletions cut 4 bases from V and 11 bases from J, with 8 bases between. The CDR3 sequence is CASSADWYTF. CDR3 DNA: TGTGCCAGCAGTGCGGACTGGTACACCTTC.

CDR3 nucleotide sequence: TGTGCCAGCAGCTCCGGGTCTAGCTTAGGCTTC. Its protein product is CASSSGSSLGF. This sequence joins TRBV21-1 and TRBJ2-7; TRBD2 is the table's D call and was not checked against the DNA. TRBV21-1 is designated a pseudogene. The CDR3 spans 11 residues.

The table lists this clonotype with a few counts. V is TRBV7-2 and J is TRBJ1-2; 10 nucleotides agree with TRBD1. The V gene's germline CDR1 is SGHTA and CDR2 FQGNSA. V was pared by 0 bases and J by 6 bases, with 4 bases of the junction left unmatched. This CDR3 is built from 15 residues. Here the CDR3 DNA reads TGTGCCAGCAGCTTAGCGCTGACAGGGGGCCATGGCTACACCTTC. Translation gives CASSLALTGGHGYTF.

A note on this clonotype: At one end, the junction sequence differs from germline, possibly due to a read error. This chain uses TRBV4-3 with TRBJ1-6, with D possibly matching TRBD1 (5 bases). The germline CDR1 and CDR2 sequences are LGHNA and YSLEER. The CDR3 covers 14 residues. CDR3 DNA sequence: TGCGCCAGCAGCGACGGGACGGCGAATTCACCCCCCCACTTT. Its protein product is CASSDGTANSPPHF.

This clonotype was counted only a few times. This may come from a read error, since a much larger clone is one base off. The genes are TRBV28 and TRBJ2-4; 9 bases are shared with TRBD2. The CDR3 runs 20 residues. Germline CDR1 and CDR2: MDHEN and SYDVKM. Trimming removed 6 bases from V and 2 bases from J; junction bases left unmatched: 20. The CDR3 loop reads CASSLRDGLARKGPKNIQYF. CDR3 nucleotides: TGTGCCAGCAGCTTACGCGATGGACTAGCGAGAAAGGGTCCCAAAAACATTCAGTACTTC.

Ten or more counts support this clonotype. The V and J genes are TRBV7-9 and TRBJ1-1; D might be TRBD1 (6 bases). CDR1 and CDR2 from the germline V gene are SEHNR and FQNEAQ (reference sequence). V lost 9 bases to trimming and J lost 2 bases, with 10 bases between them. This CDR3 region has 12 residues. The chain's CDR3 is CASTGSNTEAFF. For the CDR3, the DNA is TGTGCCAGTACAGGGTCAAACACTGAAGCTTTCTTT.

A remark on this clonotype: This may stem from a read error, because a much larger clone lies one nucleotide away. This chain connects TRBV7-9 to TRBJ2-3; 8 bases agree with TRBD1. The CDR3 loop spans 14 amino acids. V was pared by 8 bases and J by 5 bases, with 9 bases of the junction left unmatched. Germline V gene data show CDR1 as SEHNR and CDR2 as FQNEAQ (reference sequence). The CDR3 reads CASCRPTGEDTQYF. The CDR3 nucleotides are TGTGCCAGCTGCCGCCCGACAGGGGAAGATACGCAGTATTTT.